This entry concerns a single TCR beta chain. Its antigen is not known. The time point denotes: 20-29 weeks after completion of therapy. This sample was taken from a study of T cell therapy after organ transplantation. Study summary: Patients received up to 6 T cell doses every 2 weeks.

Germline V gene data show CDR1 as MDHEN and CDR2 as SYDVKM. Trimming removed 6 bases at V and 2 bases at J, with 17 bases between. The CDR3 contains 16 residues. The table came from immunoSEQ multiplex PCR; TCRdb's copy has only in-frame clones and leaves some out. The sample shows tens of thousands of clones, about four fifths of them seen only once. The chain carries TRBV28 and TRBJ1-3; a weak D match, TRBD1 (6 bases). The clonotype originates from a human patient who had received a solid organ transplant and had CMV disease. Some T cells may possibly be graft donor cells. Sequencing was performed on CD8+ T cells from blood, taken after autologous CMV-specific T cell therapy. The chain's CDR3 is CASRSGEGEAGNTIYF. The DNA of the CDR3 is TGTGCCAGCAGATCAGGGGAAGGGGAGGCTGGAAACACCATATATTTT.